What follows is one T cell receptor (beta chain) and its context. V lost 6 bases, J lost 5 bases, and 19 bases lay in between. From germline, CDR1 is MDHEN and CDR2 SYDVKM. This CDR3 has 15 residues. Assay: immunoSEQ multiplex PCR; the TCRdb copy retains only in-frame clones and omits some. The sample yields under 150,000 clones, more than 70% seen once. This sample was included in a study of control samples from healthy donors and cancer patients. V usage is TRBV28 and J usage is TRBJ1-2; D gene ambiguous. This receptor was taken from a man between 60 and 75 years old in good health. Sequencing was done on a sample of blood. The chain's CDR3 is CASSPGGSQSYGYTF. The DNA for the CDR3 is TGTGCCAGCAGCCCCGGTGGGTCGCAATCATATGGCTACACCTTC.